This section outlines one TCR beta chain sequence together with its context. Lesional scalp tissue (obtained by punch biopsy) and peripheral blood were collected from alopecia areata patients. V shed 7 bases and J 2 bases; nucleotides not matched to a gene: 4. CDR3 length: 13 amino acids. Per the germline V gene, CDR1 is GTSNPN and CDR2 is SVGIG (reference sequence). The data stem from a study of CD8+ T cells in alopecia areata. Once RNA had been extracted, it was reverse transcribed into cDNA to act as the sequencing template. Libraries were prepared by immunoSEQ multiplex PCR; TCRdb keeps only in-frame clonotypes and omits some of them. The table includes roughly 130,000 clones, 58% detected once.

Sample: CD4+ T cells sorted from blood, taken at week 0. This clonotype was obtained from a human donor with alopecia areata. The chain employs TRBV30 and TRBJ2-3, with TRBD1 identical over 9 bases. The CDR3: CASGTGITDTQYF. The CDR3 DNA reads as TGTGCCTCCGGGACAGGGATCACAGATACGCAGTATTTT.